Below, 15 T cell receptor beta chains from the same sample are listed, as sequenced in a study of cytomegalovirus exposure and HLA in healthy donors. Vbeta (60) and Jbeta (13) primers were used in the PCR. Sequenced by immunoSEQ multiplex PCR; TCRdb stores in-frame clones only, minus some. Here the sample spans under 200,000 clones, about two thirds being singletons. What was sequenced was PBMCs. The receptors were gathered from a woman aged 18 to 35 in good health and CMV-seropositive.

This chain connects TRBV7-6 to TRBJ2-7; 9 bases map to TRBD1. The CDR3 covers 15 residues. Germline V lookup: CDR1 SGHVS, CDR2 FNYEAQ. V gave up 5 bases and J gave up 7 bases; unmatched junction bases: 12. CDR3 in amino acids: CASSTQIDRGGEQYF. The CDR3 DNA reads TGTGCCAGCAGCACCCAAATAGACAGGGGGGGGGAGCAGTACTTC.

The chain joins TRBV19 to TRBJ1-1, with D perhaps matching TRBD1 (5 bases). The V end lost 3 bases, the J end lost 5 bases, and 10 bases lay between the germline ends. Looked up from germline, CDR1 is LNHDA and CDR2 is SQIVND (reference sequence). The CDR3 is made up of 13 amino acids. For the CDR3, the DNA is TGTGCCAGTAGTATTGGGGCTGGGACTGAAGCTTTCTTT. This encodes CASSIGAGTEAFF.

In its sample, this clone was seen a few times. The V and J genes are TRBV28 and TRBJ1-2, with TRBD1 identical over 10 bases. Per the germline V gene, CDR1 is MDHEN and CDR2 is SYDVKM. The CDR3 covers 16 residues. Trimming cost V 4 bases and J 3 bases; bases outside gene matches: 8. CDR3 DNA sequence: TGTGCCAGCAGTTCGGGACAGGGGCCGGACGACTATGGCTACACCTTC. Translation gives CASSSGQGPDDYGYTF.

The chain combines TRBV5-4 with TRBJ2-2; TRBD1 aligns across 10 bases. There are 15 residues in the CDR3. The J segment lost 6 bases and the V segment lost 4 bases, leaving 6 bases of the junction unmatched. Germline CDR1 reads SGHNT; CDR2 reads YYREEE (reference sequence). The chain's CDR3 is CASSLPGTGAGELFF. CDR3 in DNA: TGTGCCAGCAGCCTTCCCGGGACAGGGGCCGGGGAGCTGTTTTTT.

The chain couples TRBV11-2 to TRBJ2-6; no firm D call. The V end lost 2 bases, the J end lost 4 bases, and 9 bases lay between the germline ends. CDR1 is SGHAT, CDR2 FQNNGV, per germline. There are 15 residues in the CDR3. CDR3 in DNA: TGTGCCAGCAGCTTATTCAGTACCGGGGCCAACGTCCTGACTTTC. This sequence encodes CASSLFSTGANVLTF.

The chain recombines TRBV2 with TRBJ2-2; TRBD1 might be the D (6 bases). The CDR3 runs to 15 residues. Germline assignment: CDR1 SNHLY and CDR2 FYNNEI. The V gene lost 0 bases and the J gene lost 4 bases, with 9 bases spanning the gap. The CDR3 loop reads CASSEATGPTGELFF. CDR3 bases: TGTGCCAGCAGTGAAGCGACAGGCCCCACCGGGGAGCTGTTTTTT. The full variable domain, its missing parts supplied by reference TRBV2 and TRBJ2-2, is EPEVTQTPSHQVTQMGQEVILRCVPISNHLYFYWYRQILGQKVEFLVSFYNNEISEKSEIFDDQFSVERPDGSNFTLKIRSTKLEDSAMYFCASSEATGPTGELFFGEGSRLTVL.

The chain is built from TRBV30 and TRBJ1-2, with D unresolved. Germline V gene sequence: CDR1 GTSNPN, CDR2 SVGIG (reference sequence). V was clipped by 8 bases and J by 5 bases, with 12 bases between them. This CDR3 region has 11 residues. The CDR3 loop is CARSGLYGYTF. The CDR3 nucleotides read TGTGCCCGATCAGGCCTGTATGGCTACACCTTC.

The V gene is TRBV28, the J gene TRBJ1-4; the D gene is possibly TRBD1 (6 bases). CDR3 length equals 13 residues. Germline CDR1 is MDHEN and CDR2 is SYDVKM. V lost 6 bases and J lost 8, with 13 bases in between. In nucleotides, the CDR3 is TGTGCCAGCAGACCTACAGGGTGGGAAAAACTGTTTTTT. It is translated as CASRPTGWEKLFF.

The chain has TRBV5-4 and TRBJ1-2; tentative D call: TRBD1 (5 bases). Trimming stripped 5 bases from V and 7 bases from J, with 18 bases between. CDR1 and CDR2 (germline): SGHNT, YYREEE (reference sequence). This CDR3 comprises 14 residues. The CDR3 sequence is CASRSQLGEAGYTF. The CDR3 DNA follows: TGTGCCAGCAGGTCCCAGTTGGGGGAGGCTGGCTACACCTTC.

This clone was observed once. V gene TRBV15 combines with J gene TRBJ1-2; no reliable D call. From germline, CDR1 is LNHNV and CDR2 YYDKDF (reference sequence). CDR3 length equals 13 residues. Trimming cost V 5 bases and J 3 bases, with 10 bases left between them. As DNA, the CDR3 is TGTGCCACCAGCCTCCTTAGAGACTATGGCTACACCTTC. Amino acids: CATSLLRDYGYTF.

This clone has only one observation. This chain links TRBV27 with TRBJ2-1; 10 positions agree with TRBD2. This CDR3 has 17 residues. The V gene end was trimmed by 4 bases and the J gene end by 2 bases; junction bases not matched to a gene: 8. Germline V CDR1 and CDR2: MNHEY, SMNVEV (reference sequence). The CDR3 coding sequence is TGTGCCAGCAGTTCTGGCTCTAGCGGGAGTCCCTACAATGAGCAGTTCTTC. As protein: CASSSGSSGSPYNEQFF.

The rearrangement uses TRBV18 and TRBJ2-1, with 7 bases lining up with TRBD2. The V gene end was trimmed by 0 bases and the J gene end by 6 bases; junction bases not matched to a gene: 8. Germline V gives CDR1 KGHSH, CDR2 LQKENI. The CDR3 totals 16 residues. CDR3 coding DNA: TGTGCCAGCTCACCACCTGTGACTAGCAATCCCAATGAGCAGTTCTTC. It encodes CASSPPVTSNPNEQFF.

This clone has just a few counts. The chain combines TRBV30 with TRBJ1-1; no firm D call. The CDR3 extends over 11 amino acids. The ends were cut back, 0 bases at V and 8 bases at J, with 7 bases in the middle. Germline-derived CDR1 and CDR2 are GTSNPN and SVGIG (reference sequence). In nucleotides, the CDR3 is TGTGCCTGGAGTGTTCCGGGGGAAGCTTTCTTT. It codes for CAWSVPGEAFF.

This clone was seen a handful of times. The rearrangement uses TRBV7-2 and TRBJ2-2; D is undetermined. Trimming removed 4 bases at V and 6 bases at J, with 9 bases between. The CDR3 length is 13 residues. CDR1 is SGHTA, CDR2 FQGNSA, per germline. This chain's CDR3 is CASSWVAPGELFF. The CDR3 DNA reads TGTGCCAGCAGCTGGGTAGCTCCCGGGGAGCTGTTTTTT.

The gene calls are TRBV10-1 and TRBJ2-2; 7 bases agree with TRBD1. Germline V gene sequence: CDR1 WNHNN, CDR2 SYGVQD (reference sequence). Trimming took 7 bases from V and 2 from J; bases not matched to a gene: 7. The CDR3 has 15 amino acids. The CDR3 loop is CASNSGTENTGELFF. CDR3 nucleotide sequence: TGCGCCAGCAACTCAGGGACAGAAAACACCGGGGAGCTGTTTTTT.